This section outlines one T cell receptor beta chain sequence together with its context. The germline V gene encodes CDR1 SQVTM and CDR2 ANQGSEA. CDR3 size: 13 residues. V dropped 4 bases and J dropped 3 bases, with 12 bases sitting between them. TCRdb keeps only in-frame clones here, not all; method: immunoSEQ multiplex PCR. The sample lists 100,000 to 150,000 clones; 80% to 90% were seen once. This entry comes from a study of blood T cell repertoires in COVID-19. Overall study context: Material from acute and convalescent COVID-19 was sourced from the United States, Italy and Spain.

The chain joins TRBV29-1 to TRBJ1-2; the D gene is possibly TRBD1 (5 bases). The sequencing sample was made of peripheral blood. This receptor was identified in a woman aged 45-65 years with acute or convalescent COVID-19. The CDR3 DNA sequence: TGCAGCGTTGGGAGGGGAGGGGACTATGGCTACACCTTC. Translation: CSVGRGGDYGYTF.